This passage covers 21 T cell receptor beta chains from one sample sequenced in a study of long-term antiretroviral therapy in people with HIV. The run of the v3.0 immunoSEQ assay was at survey level. The repertoire was sequenced with immunoSEQ multiplex PCR; TCRdb's copy has only in-frame clones and lacks some. This sample has tens of thousands of clones, with 85% to 90% found just once. Material: unsorted PBMCs, obtained 0.8 years after starting antiretroviral therapy. The receptors here all came from a woman in her 30s with HIV.

The chain links TRBV2 to TRBJ2-1, with 7 bases matching TRBD2. This CDR3 region has 15 residues. With 0 bases clipped from V and 4 bases from J, the junction kept 3 bases outside the gene matches. CDR1 and CDR2 from the germline V gene are SNHLY and FYNNEI. CDR3 coding DNA: TGTGCCAGCAGTGAAGCGGGGGGGGGATACAATGAGCAGTTCTTC. It yields the protein CASSEAGGGYNEQFF.

V usage is TRBV5-1 and J usage is TRBJ2-4; D call uncertain. Trimming shortened V by 0 bases and J by 0 bases, and 13 bases separated the two germline ends. The CDR3 extends over 17 amino acids. CDR1 and CDR2 from the germline V gene are SGHRS and YFSETQ. In DNA form, the CDR3 reads TGCGCCAGCAGCTTGGTTTTCGGCCAACTAGCCAAAAACATTCAGTACTTC. Amino acid sequence: CASSLVFGQLAKNIQYF.

The chain is built from TRBV6-1 and TRBJ1-5; D gene unclear. V gave up 6 bases and J gave up 3 bases, with 15 bases separating them. The CDR3 has 15 residues. The germline V gene encodes CDR1 MNHNS and CDR2 SASEGT. As DNA, the CDR3 is TGTGCCAGCAGAGAACGGACTTCAGTCAATCAGCCCCAGCATTTT. Amino acid sequence: CASRERTSVNQPQHF.

The chain has TRBV27 and TRBJ1-1, with D possibly matching TRBD1 (5 bases). The germline V gene encodes CDR1 MNHEY and CDR2 SMNVEV (reference sequence). V lost 10 bases and J 0 bases, leaving 9 bases between the germline ends. CDR3 size: 12 residues. In DNA form, the CDR3 reads TGTGCCACGGGACGGATGAACACTGAAGCTTTCTTT. Its translation is CATGRMNTEAFF.

The chain uses TRBV6-1 and TRBJ2-7, with TRBD1 as a possible D gene (6 bases). The CDR3 sequence is 17 residues long. V lost 3 bases, J lost 5 bases, and 23 bases lay in between. The germline CDR1 and CDR2 sequences are MNHNS and SASEGT. This CDR3 reads CASSEQGTARLFDEQYV. The DNA for the CDR3 is TGTGCCAGCAGTGAGCAGGGGACGGCACGTCTTTTTGACGAGCAGTACGTC.

V is TRBV5-1 and J is TRBJ1-2; D is perhaps TRBD1 (5 bases). The CDR3 sequence is 14 residues long. The V and J ends lost 4 bases and 4 bases respectively, with 14 bases between them. Germline V CDR1 and CDR2: SGHRS, YFSETQ. The CDR3 is CASSEGSQSYGYTF. CDR3 nucleotide sequence: TGCGCCAGCAGCGAGGGGAGCCAAAGCTATGGCTACACCTTC.

The genes are TRBV11-2 and TRBJ1-2, with 10 bases identical to TRBD1. CDR1 and CDR2 from the germline V gene are SGHAT and FQNNGV. The CDR3 is 15 amino acids. V shed 6 bases and J 4 bases; nucleotides not matched to a gene: 8. The CDR3 loop reads CASSDRGQGIYGYTF. CDR3 in DNA: TGTGCCAGCAGTGACAGGGGGCAGGGAATCTATGGCTACACCTTC. Looking up the rest from reference TRBV11-2 and TRBJ1-2 gives the full variable domain: EAGVAQSPRYKIIEKRQSVAFWCNPISGHATLYWYQQILGQGPKLLIQFQNNGVVDDSQLPKDRFSAERLKGVDSTLKIQPAKLEDSAVYLCASSDRGQGIYGYTFGSGTRLTVV.

The chain joins TRBV9 to TRBJ2-3; 9 bases fit TRBD2. V lost 2 bases and J lost 11; bases outside the gene matches: 9. Per germline, CDR1 SGDLS and CDR2 YYNGEE. The CDR3 runs to 14 residues. The CDR3 sequence is CASSVAGGDGMQYF. DNA for the CDR3: TGTGCCAGCAGCGTGGCGGGGGGGGACGGCATGCAGTATTTT.

This clone was detected once. The J gene is TRBJ2-5, the V gene TRBV5-1; D uncertain. The CDR3 has 17 residues. Trimming stripped 2 bases from V and 1 base from J, with 18 bases between. Germline CDR1 and CDR2: SGHRS and YFSETQ. The CDR3 DNA is TGCGCCAGCAGCTTAGGGATACTGTTCAGTACCCAAGAGACCCAGTACTTC. Amino acids: CASSLGILFSTQETQYF.

The chain recombines TRBV15 with TRBJ2-2, with 7 bases that match TRBD1. In germline, CDR1 is LNHNV, CDR2 YYDKDF (reference sequence). Losses at the gene ends were 1 base for V and 6 bases for J; bases not matched to a gene: 11. The CDR3 consists of 17 residues. The CDR3 loop is CATSRAKLTGYAGELFF. DNA of the CDR3: TGTGCCACCAGCAGAGCTAAATTGACAGGGTACGCCGGGGAGCTGTTTTTT.

The J gene is TRBJ2-1, the V gene TRBV5-1, with TRBD2 as a possible D gene (5 bases). V shed 8 bases and J shed 0 bases, with 12 bases lying between them. The CDR3 covers 14 residues. Germline V CDR1 and CDR2: SGHRS, YFSETQ. The CDR3 region has the DNA TGCGCCAGTCAGCGAGGGCCCTCCTACAATGAGCAGTTCTTC. Its protein is CASQRGPSYNEQFF.

The rearrangement joins TRBV11-2 to TRBJ2-2; D is tentatively TRBD1 or TRBD2 (6 bases each). CDR3 length: 17 residues. The V end lost 0 bases, the J end lost 4 bases, and 15 bases lay between the germline ends. Germline-derived CDR1 and CDR2 are SGHAT and FQNNGV. The DNA for the CDR3 is TGTGCCAGCAGCTTAGATATATCGGGGGCGTCCACCGGGGAGCTGTTTTTT. Protein: CASSLDISGASTGELFF.

V and J are TRBV29-1 and TRBJ1-1, with TRBD1 identical over 10 bases. V shed 5 bases, J shed 5 bases, and the junction held 5 bases outside the gene matches. There are 13 residues in the CDR3. The germline CDR1 and CDR2 sequences are SQVTM and ANQGSEA. The CDR3 here is CSVKLGQGTEAFF. DNA for the CDR3: TGCAGCGTTAAGCTGGGACAGGGGACTGAAGCTTTCTTT.

The gene calls are TRBV28 and TRBJ1-6; 8 bases agree with TRBD1. The V and J ends lost 10 bases and 6 bases, in that order; junction bases with no gene match: 5. The CDR3 has 13 residues. The germline gives CDR1 MDHEN, CDR2 SYDVKM. The CDR3 coding sequence is TGTGCCACCCTTGGACAGGGTAATTCACCCCTCCACTTT. It encodes CATLGQGNSPLHF.

The J gene is TRBJ1-6, the V gene TRBV2; D gene unclear. The CDR3 consists of 14 residues. Germline V gene sequence: CDR1 SNHLY, CDR2 FYNNEI. V was cut by 6 bases and J by 0 bases, with 6 bases left in between. The CDR3 spells CASSGTSYNSPLHF. The CDR3 DNA sequence: TGTGCCAGCAGCGGCACCTCCTATAATTCACCCCTCCACTTT.

V usage is TRBV29-1 and J usage is TRBJ1-3; D is undetermined. Trimming left V 0 bases short and J 7 bases short, with 4 bases between. Per germline, CDR1 SQVTM and CDR2 ANQGSEA. The CDR3 consists of 11 residues. The CDR3 DNA is TGCAGCGTTGAAGAGGGGAACACCATATATTTT. Its protein product is CSVEEGNTIYF.

This clone was picked up a small number of times. The chain combines TRBV5-4 with TRBJ1-6; D gene unclear. The CDR3 spans 17 residues. Germline V gene data show CDR1 as SGHNT and CDR2 as YYREEE (reference sequence). Trimming removed 0 bases from V and 0 bases from J, with 10 bases in between. CDR3 residues: CASSLEVRGSYNSPLHF. The CDR3 DNA is TGTGCCAGCAGCTTGGAAGTTCGGGGCTCCTATAATTCACCCCTCCACTTT.

The chain links TRBV7-2 to TRBJ1-2; no firm D call. V lost 3 bases to trimming and J lost 4 bases, with 6 bases between them. This CDR3 region has 12 residues. Germline loops: CDR1 SGHTA, CDR2 FQGNSA. CDR3 bases: TGTGCCAGCAGCTTCCGGGTCTATGGCTACACCTTC. Residues: CASSFRVYGYTF.

The chain carries TRBV7-9 and TRBJ2-2; TRBD2 is a possible D gene (5 bases). The CDR3 totals 12 residues. Per the germline V gene, CDR1 is SEHNR and CDR2 is FQNEAQ (reference sequence). The V gene lost 6 bases and the J gene lost 6 bases, with 8 bases spanning the gap. The CDR3 region is CASRGLSGELFF. The DNA of the CDR3 is TGTGCCAGCAGAGGACTCTCCGGGGAGCTGTTTTTT.

This chain links TRBV11-2 with TRBJ1-2; no firm D call. Germline V gives CDR1 SGHAT, CDR2 FQNNGV. CDR3 length: 12 amino acids. Between the trimmed V and J ends, which lost 0 bases and 4 bases, there was a span of 3 bases. CDR3 nucleotide sequence: TGTGCCAGCAGCTTAGAAGGCTATGGCTACACCTTC. Translation: CASSLEGYGYTF.

This clone was counted a few times. This CDR3 is CASSSTSFNYGYTF. The CDR3, as DNA: TGTGCCAGCAGTTCTACAAGTTTTAACTATGGCTACACCTTC. The chain recombines TRBV7-9 with TRBJ1-2, with unresolved D. This CDR3 spans 14 amino acids. Germline V gene lookup returns CDR1 SEHNR and CDR2 FQNEAQ (reference sequence). The V and J ends lost 6 bases and 1 base respectively, with 12 bases between them.